This TCR beta chain was captured in a study of early T cells in non-severe SARS-CoV-2 infection. TCRdb processed the 5' RACE reads anew with MiXCR; each CDR3 protein has one entry. The sample lists tens of thousands of distinct CDR3 sequences, roughly an eighth seen once, with about 8.3% in the top ten. This CDR3 has 15 amino acids. Germline CDR1 reads DFQATT; CDR2 reads SNEGSKA (reference sequence). Trimming removed 6 bases from V and 4 bases from J, with 21 bases in between. There are a few counts of this clonotype. This TCR was recovered from an adult who was a healthcare worker with PCR-confirmed SARS-CoV-2 infection or an uninfected control (not recorded which). Material: whole blood. V usage is TRBV20-1 and J usage is TRBJ2-5; D unresolved. The CDR3 coding sequence is TGCAGTGCATTTCACCGGGCAAGGAGTCGAGAGACCCAGTACTTC. Protein sequence: CSAFHRARSRETQYF.